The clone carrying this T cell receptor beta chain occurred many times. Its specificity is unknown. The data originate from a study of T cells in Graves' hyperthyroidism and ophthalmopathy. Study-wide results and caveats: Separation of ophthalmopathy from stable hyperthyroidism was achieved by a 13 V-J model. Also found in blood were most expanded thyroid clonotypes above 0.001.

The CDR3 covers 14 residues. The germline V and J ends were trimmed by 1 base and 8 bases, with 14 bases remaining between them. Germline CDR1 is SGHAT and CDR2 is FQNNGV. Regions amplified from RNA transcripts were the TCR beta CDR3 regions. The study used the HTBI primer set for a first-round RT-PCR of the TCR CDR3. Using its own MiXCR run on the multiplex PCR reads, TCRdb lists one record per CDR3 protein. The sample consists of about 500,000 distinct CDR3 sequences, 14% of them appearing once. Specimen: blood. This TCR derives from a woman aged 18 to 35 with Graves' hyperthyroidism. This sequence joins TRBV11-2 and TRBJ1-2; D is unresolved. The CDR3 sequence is CASSLGAAPQGYTF. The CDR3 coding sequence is TGTGCCAGCAGCTTAGGGGCGGCACCTCAGGGCTACACCTTC.